These 27 T cell receptor beta chains were sequenced from one sample in a study of blood T cell repertoires in COVID-19. The protocol was immunoSEQ multiplex PCR, while the TCRdb copy is restricted to in-frame clones and leaves out a portion. The sample consists of approximately 300,000 clones, 85% of them appearing once. What was sequenced was PBMCs or T cells enriched from blood (not recorded which). The origin of the receptors is a young woman who had been exposed to COVID-19.

CDR3 sequence reads: CASSTLPLAGGSTDTQYF. The CDR3 DNA reads TGTGCCAGCAGCACCCTCCCACTAGCGGGGGGCAGCACAGATACGCAGTATTTT. The V gene is TRBV7-2, the J gene TRBJ2-3; the match to TRBD2 covers 12 bases. J was trimmed by 0 bases and V by 5 bases; bases with no gene match: 9. Germline CDR1 SGHTA, CDR2 FQGNSA. The CDR3 contains 18 residues.

V usage is TRBV3-1 (or the pseudogene TRBV3-2) and J usage is TRBJ2-2; TRBD1 is a possible D gene (6 bases). Germline CDR1 LGHDT, CDR2 YNNKEL (reference sequence). Trimming took 0 bases from V and 0 from J, leaving 11 bases between them. This CDR3 is built from 17 residues. CDR3 loop: CASSQDRGYANTGELFF. The CDR3 nucleotides are TGTGCCAGCAGCCAAGACAGGGGTTATGCGAACACCGGGGAGCTGTTTTTT.

The V and J genes are TRBV7-9 and TRBJ1-5; 8 bases match TRBD1. V gave up 2 bases and J gave up 0 bases; unmatched junction bases: 3. CDR3 length equals 16 residues. Germline assignment: CDR1 SEHNR and CDR2 FQNEAQ (reference sequence). The CDR3: CASSLPDRDSNQPQHF. CDR3 DNA: TGTGCCAGCAGCTTACCGGACAGGGATAGCAATCAGCCCCAGCATTTT.

The CDR3 DNA is TGTGCCAGCAGCGTCATTAGCGGGAGGGGCGGGGGTGAGCAGTTCTTC. Translation: CASSVISGRGGGEQFF. This chain connects TRBV9 to TRBJ2-1; 11 bases are shared with TRBD2. CDR3 size: 16 residues. J was trimmed by 9 bases and V by 2 bases; bases with no gene match: 10. CDR1 is SGDLS and CDR2 is YYNGEE in the germline V gene. Combining the CDR3 with reference TRBV9 and TRBJ2-1 gives the whole variable domain DSGVTQTPKHLITATGQRVTLRCSPRSGDLSVYWYQQSLDQGLQFLIQYYNGEERAKGNILERFSAQQFPDLHSELNLSSLELGDSALYFCASSVISGRGGGEQFFGPGTRLTVL.

This chain joins TRBV5-1 and TRBJ2-7; 10 nucleotides line up with TRBD2. Looked up from germline, CDR1 is SGHRS and CDR2 is YFSETQ. V lost 4 bases, J lost 5 bases, and 15 bases stayed unmatched. This CDR3 is 17 amino acids long. CDR3 sequence reads: CASSPKEYSGRTHEQYF. The CDR3 DNA reads TGCGCCAGCAGCCCCAAGGAATATAGCGGGAGGACCCACGAGCAGTACTTC.

V gene TRBV5-1 combines with J gene TRBJ2-5, with 7 bases that match TRBD1. The trim removed 4 bases at V and 1 base at J, leaving 7 bases unmatched. The CDR3 has 15 amino acids. Germline lookup yields CDR1 SGHRS and CDR2 YFSETQ. The CDR3 here is CASSQQTGPQETQYF. CDR3 DNA sequence: TGCGCCAGCAGCCAACAGACAGGGCCCCAAGAGACCCAGTACTTC.

This sequence joins TRBV5-1 and TRBJ2-5; 10 nucleotides align to TRBD2. The CDR3 sequence is 15 residues long. The V and J ends lost 0 bases and 3 bases, in that order; junction bases with no gene match: 2. Germline loops: CDR1 SGHRS, CDR2 YFSETQ. This CDR3 is CASSLGLAGKETQYF. In DNA, the CDR3 is TGCGCCAGCAGCTTGGGACTAGCGGGTAAAGAGACCCAGTACTTC.

The V call is TRBV2, the J call TRBJ1-1; D is possibly TRBD1 (6 bases). CDR3 length: 15 residues. CDR1 and CDR2 (germline): SNHLY, FYNNEI. The germline V and J ends were trimmed by 6 bases and 1 base, with 15 bases remaining between them. CDR3 in DNA: TGTGCCAGCAGATCGGAAAGGACAGCGAACACTGAAGCTTTCTTT. Translated, it gives CASRSERTANTEAFF.

The V call is TRBV7-2, the J call TRBJ1-2; the D gene is possibly TRBD1 (5 bases). This CDR3 spans 15 amino acids. Trimming left V 5 bases short and J 4 bases short, with 17 bases between. Germline CDR1 is SGHTA and CDR2 is FQGNSA. The CDR3 DNA is TGTGCCAGCAGCCCATATCGGGGGAGTTTCTATGGCTACACCTTC. The encoded protein is CASSPYRGSFYGYTF.

The V gene is TRBV28, the J gene TRBJ1-5; D ambiguous. The length of the CDR3 is 13 residues. Per the germline V gene, CDR1 is MDHEN and CDR2 is SYDVKM. The V end lost 5 bases, the J end lost 5 bases, and 10 bases lay between the germline ends. The chain's CDR3 is CASSLVLDQPQHF. DNA for the CDR3: TGTGCCAGCAGTCTCGTCCTCGATCAGCCCCAGCATTTT.

The sample holds a few counts of this clone. The chain couples TRBV7-9 to TRBJ1-2; tentative D call: TRBD1 (5 bases). This CDR3 comprises 14 residues. V was shortened by 0 bases and J by 4 bases, with 9 bases between the two germline ends. CDR1 is SEHNR and CDR2 is FQNEAQ in the germline V gene (reference sequence). The CDR3 bases are TGTGCCAGCAGCTTAGCAGGGGTAAGCTATGGCTACACCTTC. Translated: CASSLAGVSYGYTF. The variable domain in full, completed from reference TRBV7-9 and TRBJ1-2, reads DTGVSQNPRHKITKRGQNVTFRCDPISEHNRLYWYRQTLGQGPEFLTYFQNEAQLEKSRLLSDRFSAERPKGSFSTLEIQRTEQGDSAMYLCASSLAGVSYGYTFGSGTRLTVV.

This chain connects TRBV7-3 to TRBJ1-1, with D possibly being TRBD1 (5 bases). CDR1 and CDR2 (germline): SGHTA, FQGTGA. Between the trimmed V and J ends, which lost 4 bases and 3 bases, there was a span of 6 bases. CDR3 length: 12 amino acids. The CDR3 region has the DNA TGTGCCAGCAGCTCCAGGGACACTGAAGCTTTCTTT. It yields the protein CASSSRDTEAFF. Drawing the rest from reference TRBV7-3 and TRBJ1-1, the complete variable domain is GAGVSQTPSNKVTEKGKYVELRCDPISGHTALYWYRQSLGQGPEFLIYFQGTGAADDSGLPNDRFFAVRPEGSVSTLKIQRTERGDSAVYLCASSSRDTEAFFGQGTRLTVV.

This clone was recorded a few times. V gene TRBV6-5 combines with J gene TRBJ1-4; D ambiguous. V was clipped by 7 bases and J by 8 bases, with 20 bases between them. The CDR3 runs to 15 residues. Germline loops: CDR1 MNHEY, CDR2 SVGAGI. CDR3 sequence: CASTPSGSHGEKLFF. The CDR3 DNA sequence: TGTGCCAGCACCCCCTCGGGAAGCCACGGGGAAAAACTGTTTTTT.

The chain has TRBV5-1 and TRBJ2-2, with 14 bases matching TRBD2. This CDR3 is built from 16 residues. Unmatched junction bases numbered 2, after V lost 3 bases and J lost 4 bases. Germline CDR1 is SGHRS and CDR2 is YFSETQ. The CDR3 DNA follows: TGCGCCAGCAGCTCAGGACTAGCGGGGGGCACCGGGGAGCTGTTTTTT. Its translation is CASSSGLAGGTGELFF. The full variable domain, with the rest looked up from reference TRBV5-1 and TRBJ2-2, is KAGVTQTPRYLIKTRGQQVTLSCSPISGHRSVSWYQQTPGQGLQFLFEYFSETQRNKGNFPGRFSGRQFSNSRSEMNVSTLELGDSALYLCASSSGLAGGTGELFFGEGSRLTVL.

The genes are TRBV28 and TRBJ2-7, with TRBD1 as a possible D gene (5 bases). The germline gives CDR1 MDHEN, CDR2 SYDVKM. This CDR3 spans 13 amino acids. Trimming took off 4 bases at V and 6 bases at J, with 13 bases between the two ends. Here the CDR3 DNA reads TGTGCCAGCAGTTCCGTTGGGGCCGGCGAGCAGTACTTC. As protein: CASSSVGAGEQYF.

This clone occurred a few times. The chain has TRBV10-3 and TRBJ1-3; TRBD1 aligns across 7 bases. Trimming took 4 bases from V and 1 from J; bases not matched to a gene: 4. The CDR3 runs to 15 residues. CDR1 is ENHRY and CDR2 is SYGVKD in the germline V gene. The CDR3 DNA reads TGTGCCATCAGTGGACGACAGGGTTCTGGAAACACCATATATTTT. Amino acids: CAISGRQGSGNTIYF.

The chain carries TRBV4-2 and TRBJ2-1, with 9 positions matching TRBD2. Germline CDR1 LGHNA, CDR2 YNFKEQ. J lost 5 bases, V lost 1 base, and 3 bases had no gene match. The CDR3 covers 15 residues. CDR3 nucleotides: TGTGCCAGCAGCCAAGGGGCTAGCGGGGACAATGAGCAGTTCTTC. It translates to CASSQGASGDNEQFF.

The chain combines TRBV27 with TRBJ2-6; unclear D gene. Per the germline V gene, CDR1 is MNHEY and CDR2 is SMNVEV (reference sequence). Trimming removed 6 bases at V and 2 bases at J, with 14 bases between. The CDR3 contains 16 residues. The CDR3 protein is CASRSRGGTGANVLTF. CDR3 coding DNA: TGTGCCAGCAGATCCCGAGGCGGAACTGGGGCCAACGTCCTGACTTTC.

This clone showed up just a few times. This chain links TRBV5-1 with TRBJ2-2; TRBD1 matches at 8 bases. The CDR3 is 15 amino acids. V dropped 2 bases and J dropped 4; count of bases not matched to a gene: 4. The germline CDR1 and CDR2 sequences are SGHRS and YFSETQ. CDR3 in DNA: TGCGCCAGCAGCTTACGACAGGGGAGCACCGGGGAGCTGTTTTTT. This encodes CASSLRQGSTGELFF. The full variable domain, its missing parts supplied by reference TRBV5-1 and TRBJ2-2, is KAGVTQTPRYLIKTRGQQVTLSCSPISGHRSVSWYQQTPGQGLQFLFEYFSETQRNKGNFPGRFSGRQFSNSRSEMNVSTLELGDSALYLCASSLRQGSTGELFFGEGSRLTVL.

The chain carries TRBV6-2 or TRBV6-3 and TRBJ2-5, with TRBD1 matching 10 bases. The germline V gene encodes CDR1 MNHEY and CDR2 SVGEGT. V lost 4 bases and J lost 5; bases outside the gene matches: 4. CDR3 length: 14 amino acids. DNA of the CDR3: TGTGCCAGCAGTTGGGACAGGGGCAGGGAGACCCAGTACTTC. It specifies CASSWDRGRETQYF.

This chain connects TRBV5-5 to TRBJ1-4; D ambiguous. The CDR3 extends over 17 amino acids. Germline CDR1 and CDR2: SGHKS and YYEKEE (reference sequence). V was pared by 4 bases and J by 0 bases, with 16 bases between. CDR3 sequence: CASSLLPPGTTNEKLFF. DNA of the CDR3: TGTGCCAGCAGCCTCCTACCTCCCGGTACAACTAATGAAAAACTGTTTTTT.

There are a few counts of this clone. The chain joins TRBV6-5 to TRBJ2-2; D remains ambiguous. Germline V gene sequence: CDR1 MNHEY, CDR2 SVGAGI. The CDR3 runs to 11 residues. The germline V and J ends were trimmed by 7 bases and 8 bases, with 8 bases remaining between them. DNA of the CDR3: TGTGCCAGCAAACTTTGGGGGGAGCTGTTTTTT. It yields the protein CASKLWGELFF.

The rearrangement joins TRBV2 to TRBJ1-1, with 7 bases lining up with TRBD1. The germline gives CDR1 SNHLY, CDR2 FYNNEI. Trimming at V came to 7 bases and at J to 2 bases, leaving 7 bases not matched to a gene. The CDR3 is made up of 14 amino acids. CDR3 nucleotides: TGTGCCAGCACTGAGACAGGGATCAACACTGAAGCTTTCTTT. Protein sequence: CASTETGINTEAFF.

J is TRBJ1-2 and V is TRBV14; D is uncertain. Trimming removed 3 bases at V and 4 bases at J, with 9 bases between. Germline V gene lookup returns CDR1 SGHDN and CDR2 FVKESK. The CDR3 totals 13 residues. This chain's CDR3 is CASSQLPVYGYTF. The CDR3 DNA is TGTGCCAGCAGCCAGTTACCAGTCTATGGCTACACCTTC.

The J gene is TRBJ1-2, the V gene TRBV28; D not certain. There are 12 residues in the CDR3. The germline CDR1 and CDR2 sequences are MDHEN and SYDVKM. Trimming removed 6 bases at V and 3 bases at J, with 8 bases between. The CDR3 here is CASSERYYGYTF. In DNA form, the CDR3 reads TGTGCCAGCAGCGAGAGATACTATGGCTACACCTTC.

This clone was detected only once. One end of the junction varies from germline; a read error may be responsible. The V call is TRBV6-2 or TRBV6-3, the J call TRBJ1-6; weak D call: TRBD1 (5 bases). Germline-derived CDR1 and CDR2 are MNHEY and SVGEGT. The length of the CDR3 is 12 residues. As DNA, the CDR3 is TGTGCCAGCAGTCAATCTCTGGGGCCCGTCTCCTTT. The encoded protein is CASSQSLGPVSF.

The chain combines TRBV5-1 with TRBJ2-3; D is uncertain. Germline V gives CDR1 SGHRS, CDR2 YFSETQ. Trimming shortened V by 3 bases and J by 2 bases, and 10 bases separated the two germline ends. CDR3 length: 14 residues. CDR3 bases: TGCGCCAGCAGCTCCGGTACCCCCACAGATACGCAGTATTTT. It yields the protein CASSSGTPTDTQYF.